A single sample gave rise to the 10 T cell receptor beta chains below, sequenced in a study of blood T cell repertoires in COVID-19. Repertoires were generated with immunoSEQ multiplex PCR, while TCRdb's copy carries only in-frame clones and drops some. The table has over 150,000 clones, about 79% seen once. The sequenced sample was peripheral blood. The receptors stem from a human donor in a cohort sampled during active COVID-19.

The V gene is TRBV5-1, the J gene TRBJ2-1; TRBD2 might be the D (6 bases). Trimming stripped 0 bases from V and 2 bases from J, with 15 bases between. The CDR3 spans 17 residues. The germline V gene encodes CDR1 SGHRS and CDR2 YFSETQ. For the CDR3, the DNA is TGCGCCAGCAGCTTGGTGGTTCTAGCGAGGACCTACAATGAGCAGTTCTTC. Translated: CASSLVVLARTYNEQFF.

The chain carries TRBV18 and TRBJ2-3, with D possibly matching TRBD1 (6 bases). Germline values: CDR1 KGHSH, CDR2 LQKENI. V was cut by 4 bases and J by 2 bases, with 16 bases left in between. This CDR3 spans 16 amino acids. This chain's CDR3 is CASSLRTDRPTDTQYF. The CDR3 bases are TGTGCCAGCTCACTACGGACAGATCGGCCCACAGATACGCAGTATTTT.

The J gene is TRBJ1-4, the V gene TRBV19; D perhaps matches TRBD1 (6 bases). The CDR3 consists of 13 residues. V gave up 5 bases and J gave up 8 bases, with 12 bases separating them. In germline, CDR1 is LNHDA, CDR2 SQIVND (reference sequence). The chain's CDR3 is CASSQDSREKLFF. CDR3 nucleotides: TGTGCCAGTAGTCAGGACAGTCGGGAAAAACTGTTTTTT.

The chain combines TRBV6-5 with TRBJ1-1; 9 positions match TRBD1. The germline V gene encodes CDR1 MNHEY and CDR2 SVGAGI. The CDR3 runs to 14 residues. The V segment lost 6 bases and the J segment 5 bases; nucleotides outside the gene matches: 7. CDR3 loop: CASSLQGAWTEAFF. The CDR3 DNA sequence: TGTGCCAGCAGCTTACAGGGGGCTTGGACTGAAGCTTTCTTT.

The chain is built from TRBV5-1 and TRBJ1-2; 10 bases are a match to TRBD1. V lost 3 bases, J lost 7 bases, and 3 bases stayed unmatched. From germline, CDR1 is SGHRS and CDR2 YFSETQ. This CDR3 has 13 amino acids. CDR3 loop: CASSSRDRGGYTF. In nucleotides, the CDR3 is TGCGCCAGCAGCTCCCGGGACAGGGGTGGCTACACCTTC. The full variable domain, rest sourced from reference TRBV5-1 and TRBJ1-2, is KAGVTQTPRYLIKTRGQQVTLSCSPISGHRSVSWYQQTPGQGLQFLFEYFSETQRNKGNFPGRFSGRQFSNSRSEMNVSTLELGDSALYLCASSSRDRGGYTFGSGTRLTVV.

This chain joins TRBV21-1 and TRBJ2-3; the DNA was not compared with TRBD2, the D call given in the table. TRBV21-1 is deemed a pseudogene. CDR3 length: 16 amino acids. CDR3 bases: TGTGCCAGCAGCAAACGGGGGGCCCGGGGCACAGATACGCAGTATTTT. Translation gives CASSKRGARGTDTQYF.

This rearrangement joins TRBV10-1 to TRBJ2-2, with 7 bases fitting TRBD1. V gave up 3 bases and J gave up 3 bases; unmatched junction bases: 1. Germline V gene data show CDR1 as WNHNN and CDR2 as SYGVQD (reference sequence). The length of the CDR3 is 14 residues. CDR3 residues: CASSEQGYTGELFF. CDR3 nucleotide sequence: TGCGCCAGCAGTGAACAGGGGTACACCGGGGAGCTGTTTTTT.

Written as DNA, the CDR3 is TGTGCCATCAGTGAGATATTTGGACTAGCGGGAAACAATGAGCAGTTCTTC. It codes for CAISEIFGLAGNNEQFF. This chain joins TRBV10-3 and TRBJ2-1, with 12 bases identical to TRBD2. Trimming at V came to 2 bases and at J to 5 bases, leaving 7 bases not matched to a gene. Germline lookup yields CDR1 ENHRY and CDR2 SYGVKD. This CDR3 has 17 amino acids.

V gene TRBV4-1 combines with J gene TRBJ2-7, with 10 bases that match TRBD2. This CDR3 has 17 amino acids. Germline lookup yields CDR1 MGHRA and CDR2 YSYEKL. The junction had 10 bases not matched to a gene; V was cut back by 1 base and J by 4 bases. The CDR3 sequence is CASSQAQLAGSQYEQYF. For the CDR3, the DNA is TGCGCCAGCAGCCAAGCCCAACTAGCGGGGTCGCAGTACGAGCAGTACTTC.

This clone has only a few counts. This chain uses TRBV24-1 with TRBJ1-5; 8 bases match TRBD1. CDR1 and CDR2 (germline): KGHDR, SFDVKD. J was trimmed by 4 bases and V by 3 bases; bases with no gene match: 1. The CDR3 has 14 residues. The CDR3 sequence: CATSDRTGNQPQHF. In DNA, the CDR3 is TGTGCCACCAGTGATCGGACAGGGAATCAGCCCCAGCATTTT.